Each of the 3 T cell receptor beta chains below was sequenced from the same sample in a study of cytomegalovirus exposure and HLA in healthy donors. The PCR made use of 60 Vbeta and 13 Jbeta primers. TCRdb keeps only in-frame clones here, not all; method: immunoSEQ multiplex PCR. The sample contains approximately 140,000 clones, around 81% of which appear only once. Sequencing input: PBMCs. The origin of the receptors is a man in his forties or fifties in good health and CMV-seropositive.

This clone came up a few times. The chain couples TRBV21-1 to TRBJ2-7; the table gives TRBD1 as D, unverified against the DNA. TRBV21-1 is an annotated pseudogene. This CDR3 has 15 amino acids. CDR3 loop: CASSKDRERGAEQYF. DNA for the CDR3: TGTGCCAGCAGCAAAGACAGGGAACGTGGGGCCGAGCAGTACTTC.

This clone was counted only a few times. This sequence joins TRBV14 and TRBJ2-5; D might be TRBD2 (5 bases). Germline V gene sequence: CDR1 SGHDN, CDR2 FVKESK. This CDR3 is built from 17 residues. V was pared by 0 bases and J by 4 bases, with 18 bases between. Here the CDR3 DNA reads TGTGCCAGCAGCCAAGATATGTCCTCCCCTCGGGGAGAGACCCAGTACTTC. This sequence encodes CASSQDMSSPRGETQYF.

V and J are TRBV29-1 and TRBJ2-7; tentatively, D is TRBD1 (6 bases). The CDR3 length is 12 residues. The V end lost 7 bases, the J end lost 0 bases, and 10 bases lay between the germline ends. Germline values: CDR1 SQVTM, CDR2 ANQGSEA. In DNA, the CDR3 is TGCAGCGGAACAGGGCTCTCCTACGAGCAGTACTTC. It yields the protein CSGTGLSYEQYF.